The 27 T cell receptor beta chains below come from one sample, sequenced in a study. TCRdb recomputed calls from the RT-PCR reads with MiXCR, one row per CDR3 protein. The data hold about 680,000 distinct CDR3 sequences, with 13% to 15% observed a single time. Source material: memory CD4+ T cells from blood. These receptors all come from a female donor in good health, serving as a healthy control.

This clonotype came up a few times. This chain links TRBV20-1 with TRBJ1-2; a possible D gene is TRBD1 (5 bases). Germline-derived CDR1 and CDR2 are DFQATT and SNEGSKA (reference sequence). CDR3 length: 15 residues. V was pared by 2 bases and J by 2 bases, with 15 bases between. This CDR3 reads CSARLGTSENYGYTF. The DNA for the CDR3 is TGCAGTGCTAGACTGGGGACGTCGGAAAACTATGGCTACACCTTC.

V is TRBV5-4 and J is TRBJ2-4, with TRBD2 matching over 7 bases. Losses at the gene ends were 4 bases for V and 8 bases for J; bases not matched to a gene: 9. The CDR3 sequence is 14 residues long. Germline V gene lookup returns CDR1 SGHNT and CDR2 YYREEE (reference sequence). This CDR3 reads CASSQNSGGDIQYF. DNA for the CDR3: TGTGCCAGCAGCCAAAACTCGGGGGGAGACATTCAGTACTTC.

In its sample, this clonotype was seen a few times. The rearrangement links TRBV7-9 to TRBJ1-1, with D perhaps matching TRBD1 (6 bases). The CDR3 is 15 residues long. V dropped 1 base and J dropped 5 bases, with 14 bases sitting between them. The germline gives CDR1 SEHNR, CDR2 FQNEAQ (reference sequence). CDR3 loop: CASSLVRGRGTEAFF. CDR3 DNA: TGTGCCAGCAGCTTAGTAAGGGGAAGGGGGACTGAAGCTTTCTTT.

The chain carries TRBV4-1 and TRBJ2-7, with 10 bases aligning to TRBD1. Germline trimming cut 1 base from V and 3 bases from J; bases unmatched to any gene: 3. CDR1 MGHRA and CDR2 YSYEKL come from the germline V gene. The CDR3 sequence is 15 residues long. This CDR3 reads CASSQVGTGVYEQYF. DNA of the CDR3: TGCGCCAGCAGCCAAGTCGGGACAGGGGTCTACGAGCAGTACTTC.

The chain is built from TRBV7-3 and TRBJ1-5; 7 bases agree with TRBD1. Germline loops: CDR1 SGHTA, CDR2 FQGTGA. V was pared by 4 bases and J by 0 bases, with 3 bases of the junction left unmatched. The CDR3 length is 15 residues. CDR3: CASSYGTASNQPQHF. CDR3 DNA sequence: TGTGCCAGCAGCTATGGGACAGCTAGCAATCAGCCCCAGCATTTT.

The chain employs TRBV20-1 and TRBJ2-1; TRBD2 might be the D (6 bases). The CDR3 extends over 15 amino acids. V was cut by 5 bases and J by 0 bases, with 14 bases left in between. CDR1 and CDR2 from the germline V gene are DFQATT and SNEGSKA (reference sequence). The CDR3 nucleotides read TGCAGTGCTGGGGGACTCATCAACTCCTACAATGAGCAGTTCTTC. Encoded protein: CSAGGLINSYNEQFF.

The CDR3 sequence is CASSSREVSTDTQYF. In DNA, the CDR3 is TGTGCCAGCAGTTCTCGGGAGGTTAGCACAGATACGCAGTATTTT. This sequence joins TRBV12-3 or TRBV12-4 and TRBJ2-3; TRBD2 agrees at 7 bases. The CDR3 is made up of 15 amino acids. The V gene end was trimmed by 4 bases and the J gene end by 0 bases; junction bases not matched to a gene: 4.

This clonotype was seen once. The CDR3 protein is CASSTNSGQPQHF. The DNA of the CDR3 is TGTGCCAGCAGCACGAATTCAGGGCAGCCCCAGCATTTT. J is TRBJ1-5 and V is TRBV7-2; a possible D gene is TRBD1 (5 bases). The length of the CDR3 is 13 residues. V was shortened by 5 bases and J by 7 bases, with 12 bases between the two germline ends. Looked up from germline, CDR1 is SGHTA and CDR2 is FQGNSA.

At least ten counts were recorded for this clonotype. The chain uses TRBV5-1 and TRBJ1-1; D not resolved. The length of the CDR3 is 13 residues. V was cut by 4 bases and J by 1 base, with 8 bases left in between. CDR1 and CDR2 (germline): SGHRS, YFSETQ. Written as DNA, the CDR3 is TGCGCCAGCAGCGAACAGACGAACACTGAAGCTTTCTTT. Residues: CASSEQTNTEAFF.

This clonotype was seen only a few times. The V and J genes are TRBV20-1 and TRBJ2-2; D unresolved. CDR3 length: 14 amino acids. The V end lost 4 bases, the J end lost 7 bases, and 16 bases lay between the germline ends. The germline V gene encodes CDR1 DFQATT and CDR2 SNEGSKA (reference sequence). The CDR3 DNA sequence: TGCAGTGCTATTCAGAATAGCTTAGGCGGGGAGCTGTTTTTT. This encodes CSAIQNSLGGELFF.

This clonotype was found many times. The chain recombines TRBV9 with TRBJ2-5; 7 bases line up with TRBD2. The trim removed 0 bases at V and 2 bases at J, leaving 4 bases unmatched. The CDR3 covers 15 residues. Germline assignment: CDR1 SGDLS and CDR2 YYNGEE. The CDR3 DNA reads TGTGCCAGCAGCGTAGTTCAGGGAGGGCAAGAGACCCAGTACTTC. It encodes CASSVVQGGQETQYF. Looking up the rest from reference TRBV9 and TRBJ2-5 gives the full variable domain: DSGVTQTPKHLITATGQRVTLRCSPRSGDLSVYWYQQSLDQGLQFLIQYYNGEERAKGNILERFSAQQFPDLHSELNLSSLELGDSALYFCASSVVQGGQETQYFGPGTRLLVL.

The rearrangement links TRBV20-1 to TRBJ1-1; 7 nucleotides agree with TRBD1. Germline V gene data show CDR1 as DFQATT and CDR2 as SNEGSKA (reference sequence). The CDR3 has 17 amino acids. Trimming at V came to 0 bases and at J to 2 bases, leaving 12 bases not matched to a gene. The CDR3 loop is CSARDPRQGPGNTEAFF. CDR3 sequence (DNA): TGCAGTGCTAGAGACCCGAGACAGGGCCCCGGTAACACTGAAGCTTTCTTT.

The chain's CDR3 is CASSSEASYNSPLHF. In DNA, the CDR3 is TGTGCCAGCAGCTCTGAGGCCTCCTATAATTCACCCCTCCACTTT. This rearrangement joins TRBV7-2 to TRBJ1-6; D gene uncertain. V lost 4 bases to trimming and J lost 0 bases, with 7 bases between them. This CDR3 comprises 15 residues. Germline-derived CDR1 and CDR2 are SGHTA and FQGNSA.

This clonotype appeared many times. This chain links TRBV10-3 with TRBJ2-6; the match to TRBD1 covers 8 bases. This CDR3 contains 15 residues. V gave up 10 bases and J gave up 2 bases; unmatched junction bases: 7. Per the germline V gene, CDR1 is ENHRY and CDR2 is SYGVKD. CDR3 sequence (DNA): TGTGCCACCTTAAGACAGGGGACTGGGGCCAACGTCCTGACTTTC. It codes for CATLRQGTGANVLTF.

The CDR3 sequence: CASSGQGMLYEQYF. The CDR3, as DNA: TGTGCCAGCAGCGGACAGGGGATGCTCTACGAGCAGTACTTC. This sequence joins TRBV6-6 and TRBJ2-7, with 9 bases aligning to TRBD1. The germline CDR1 and CDR2 sequences are MNHNY and SVGAGI (reference sequence). The CDR3 has 14 amino acids. V lost 6 bases to trimming and J lost 3 bases; unmatched junction nucleotides: 6.

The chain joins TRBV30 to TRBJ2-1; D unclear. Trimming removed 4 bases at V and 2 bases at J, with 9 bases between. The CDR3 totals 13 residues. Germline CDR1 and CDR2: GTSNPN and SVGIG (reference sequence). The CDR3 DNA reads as TGTGCCTGGACCGGCGATGCCTACAATGAGCAGTTCTTC. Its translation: CAWTGDAYNEQFF.

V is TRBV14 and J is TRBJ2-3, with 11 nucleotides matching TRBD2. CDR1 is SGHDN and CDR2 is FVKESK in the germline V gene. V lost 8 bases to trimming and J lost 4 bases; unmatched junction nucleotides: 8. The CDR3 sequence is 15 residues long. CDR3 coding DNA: TGTGCCAGCTCCCCGGGACTAGCGGCAGCAGATACGCAGTATTTT. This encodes CASSPGLAAADTQYF. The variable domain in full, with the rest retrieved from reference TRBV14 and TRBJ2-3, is EAGVTQFPSHSVIEKGQTVTLRCDPISGHDNLYWYRRVMGKEIKFLLHFVKESKQDESGMPNNRFLAERTGGTYSTLKVQPAELEDSGVYFCASSPGLAAADTQYFGPGTRLTVL.

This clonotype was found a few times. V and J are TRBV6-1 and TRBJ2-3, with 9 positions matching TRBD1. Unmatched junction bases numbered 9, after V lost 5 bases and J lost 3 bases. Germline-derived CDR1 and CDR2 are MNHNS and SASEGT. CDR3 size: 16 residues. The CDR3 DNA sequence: TGTGCCAGCAGTCGAACAGGGGGCCAAAGGACAGATACGCAGTATTTT. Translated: CASSRTGGQRTDTQYF.

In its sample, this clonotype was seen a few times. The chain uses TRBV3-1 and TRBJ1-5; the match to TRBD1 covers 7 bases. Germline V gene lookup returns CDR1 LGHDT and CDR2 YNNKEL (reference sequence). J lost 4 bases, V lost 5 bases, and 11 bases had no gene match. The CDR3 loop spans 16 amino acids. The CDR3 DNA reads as TGTGCCAGCAGCGCCTCGACAGGGCTCGGGAATCAGCCCCAGCATTTT. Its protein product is CASSASTGLGNQPQHF.

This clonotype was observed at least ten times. CDR3 protein: CSATKSGGEQFF. Written as DNA, the CDR3 is TGCAGTGCAACAAAGAGCGGGGGTGAGCAGTTCTTC. J is TRBJ2-1 and V is TRBV20-1, with 8 bases matching TRBD2. The V and J ends lost 6 bases and 9 bases, in that order; junction bases with no gene match: 7. Germline loops: CDR1 DFQATT, CDR2 SNEGSKA (reference sequence). The CDR3 contains 12 residues.

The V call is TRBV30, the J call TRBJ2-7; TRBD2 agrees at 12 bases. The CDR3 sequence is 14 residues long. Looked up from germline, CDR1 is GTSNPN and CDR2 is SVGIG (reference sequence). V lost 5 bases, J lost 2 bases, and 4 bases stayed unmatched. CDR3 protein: CAWGLAGYTYEQYF. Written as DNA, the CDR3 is TGTGCCTGGGGACTAGCGGGGTATACCTACGAGCAGTACTTC.

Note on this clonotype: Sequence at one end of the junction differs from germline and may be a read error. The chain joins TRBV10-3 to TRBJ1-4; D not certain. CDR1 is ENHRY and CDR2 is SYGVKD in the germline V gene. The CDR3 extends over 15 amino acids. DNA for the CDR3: TGTGCCATCAGTGAGTCACGGTCGACTAACGAAAAACTGTTTTTT. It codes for CAISESRSTNEKLFF.

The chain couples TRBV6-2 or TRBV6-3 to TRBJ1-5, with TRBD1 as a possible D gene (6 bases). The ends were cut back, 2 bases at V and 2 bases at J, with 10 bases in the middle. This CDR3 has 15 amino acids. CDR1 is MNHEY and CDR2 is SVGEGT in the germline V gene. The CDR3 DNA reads TGTGCCAGCAGTTACGGGGGGGGCGGCAATCAGCCCCAGCATTTT. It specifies CASSYGGGGNQPQHF.

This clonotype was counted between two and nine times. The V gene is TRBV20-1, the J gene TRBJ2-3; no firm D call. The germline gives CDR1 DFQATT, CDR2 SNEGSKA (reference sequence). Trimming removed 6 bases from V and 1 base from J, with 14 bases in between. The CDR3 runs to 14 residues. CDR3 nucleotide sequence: TGCAGTGCAGACCCGGAAGCAGGCACAGATACGCAGTATTTT. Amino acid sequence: CSADPEAGTDTQYF.

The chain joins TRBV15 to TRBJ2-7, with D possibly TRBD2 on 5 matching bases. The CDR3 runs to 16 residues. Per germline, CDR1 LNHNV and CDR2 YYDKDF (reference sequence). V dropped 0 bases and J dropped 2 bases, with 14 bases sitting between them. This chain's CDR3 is CATSRDLVASTYEQYF. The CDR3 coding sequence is TGTGCCACCAGCAGAGATTTGGTAGCGTCTACCTACGAGCAGTACTTC.

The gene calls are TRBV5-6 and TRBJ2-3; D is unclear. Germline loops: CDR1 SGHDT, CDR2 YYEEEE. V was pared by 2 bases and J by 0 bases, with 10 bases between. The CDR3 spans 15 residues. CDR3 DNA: TGTGCCAGCAGCTTTGGCCTATTAAGCACAGATACGCAGTATTTT. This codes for CASSFGLLSTDTQYF.

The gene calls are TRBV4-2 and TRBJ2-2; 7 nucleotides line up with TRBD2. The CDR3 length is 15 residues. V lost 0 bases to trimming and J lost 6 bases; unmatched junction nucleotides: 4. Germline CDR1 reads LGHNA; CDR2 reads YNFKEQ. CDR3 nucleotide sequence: TGTGCCAGCAGCCAAGATTGGGCGGGAGCCGGGGAGCTGTTTTTT. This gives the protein CASSQDWAGAGELFF.